This T cell receptor beta chain was obtained from a study of cytomegalovirus exposure and HLA in healthy donors. Broader study findings: Within an earlier analysis, most TCR beta V segments proved productive either about 90% or about 30% of the time.

For this clone: Its cognate antigen is unknown.

The study ran its PCR with 60 Vbeta and 13 Jbeta primers. The protocol was immunoSEQ multiplex PCR, while the TCRdb copy is restricted to in-frame clones and leaves out a portion. The repertoire consists of 180,000 or so clones, with 77% occurring once and the leading ten covering 1.4% to 1.5%. The V end was cut by 11 bases, the J end by 0 bases, with 17 bases between. CDR3 size: 15 residues. Per germline, CDR1 MNHEY and CDR2 SVGAGI. Donors consisted of healthy bone marrow donors. The sequenced sample was PBMCs. V usage is TRBV6-5 and J usage is TRBJ1-3; D remains unclear. The sequence derives from a man aged 18-30 years in good health and CMV-seronegative. The CDR3 nucleotides read TGTGCCTCAAGTGCCCTAATGAGCTCTGGAAACACCATATATTTT. This gives the protein CASSALMSSGNTIYF.